This T cell receptor (beta chain) stems from a study of blood T cell repertoires in COVID-19. Original processing methods: Counts of nucleated cells, estimated from reference gene primer amplification, were obtained. Profiling relied on immunoSEQ multiplex PCR, and the TCRdb table lists in-frame clones only, not all of them. The DNA was the basis for D and trimming; V, J and clone size are from that table. This table holds some 340,000 clones, more than 85% found once. V gave up 8 bases and J gave up 1 base; unmatched junction bases: 16. Germline V gives CDR1 SGHAT, CDR2 FQNNGV. The length of the CDR3 is 18 residues.

The sequenced material came from PBMCs or T cells enriched from blood (not recorded which). The sequence was obtained from a woman in her 30s who had been exposed to COVID-19. The chain joins TRBV11-2 to TRBJ2-3; TRBD2 matches at 9 bases. CDR3 loop: CASRSRLAGYGGTDTQYF. The DNA of the CDR3 is TGTGCCAGCCGAAGCAGGCTAGCGGGGTACGGTGGCACAGATACGCAGTATTTT.